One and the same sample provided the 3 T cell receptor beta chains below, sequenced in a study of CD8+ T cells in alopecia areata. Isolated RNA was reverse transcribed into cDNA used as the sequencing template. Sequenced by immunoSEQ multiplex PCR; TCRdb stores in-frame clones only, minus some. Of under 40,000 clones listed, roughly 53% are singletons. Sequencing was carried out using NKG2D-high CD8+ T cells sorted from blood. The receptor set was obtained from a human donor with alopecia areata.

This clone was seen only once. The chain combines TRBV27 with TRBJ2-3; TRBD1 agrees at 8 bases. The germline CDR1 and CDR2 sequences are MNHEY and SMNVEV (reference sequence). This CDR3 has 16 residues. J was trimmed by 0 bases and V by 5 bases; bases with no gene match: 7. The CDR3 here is CASSPLDRASTDTQYF. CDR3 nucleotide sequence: TGTGCCAGCAGTCCATTGGACAGGGCTAGCACAGATACGCAGTATTTT.

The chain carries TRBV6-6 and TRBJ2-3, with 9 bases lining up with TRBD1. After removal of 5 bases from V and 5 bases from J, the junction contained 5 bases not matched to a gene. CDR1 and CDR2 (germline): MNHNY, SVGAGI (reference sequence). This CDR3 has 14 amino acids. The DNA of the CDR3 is TGTGCCAGCAGTGGGACAGGGCAGGGAGATACGCAGTATTTT. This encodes CASSGTGQGDTQYF.

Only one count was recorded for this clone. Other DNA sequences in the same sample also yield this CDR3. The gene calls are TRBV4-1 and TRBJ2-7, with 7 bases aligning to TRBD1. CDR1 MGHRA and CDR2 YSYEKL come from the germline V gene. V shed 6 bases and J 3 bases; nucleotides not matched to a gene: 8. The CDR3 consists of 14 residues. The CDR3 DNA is TGCGCCAGCAGTCAGCTTGCAGGGGGCTACGAGCAGTACTTC. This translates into CASSQLAGGYEQYF.